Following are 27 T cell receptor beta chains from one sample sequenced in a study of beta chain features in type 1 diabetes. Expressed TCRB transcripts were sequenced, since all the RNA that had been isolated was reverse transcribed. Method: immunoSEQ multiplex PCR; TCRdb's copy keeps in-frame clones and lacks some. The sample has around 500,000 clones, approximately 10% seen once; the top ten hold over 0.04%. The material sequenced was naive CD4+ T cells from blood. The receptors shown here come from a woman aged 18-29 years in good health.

The CDR3 DNA sequence: TGCAGTGCTCGTCAGGGGGATGAGCAGTTCTTC. Residues: CSARQGDEQFF. The chain is built from TRBV20-1 and TRBJ2-1, with 7 bases aligning to TRBD1. CDR3 length equals 11 residues. V gave up 5 bases and J gave up 8 bases; unmatched junction bases: 3. Germline V gene sequence: CDR1 DFQATT, CDR2 SNEGSKA (reference sequence).

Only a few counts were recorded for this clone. CDR3 in amino acids: CASSQGAGAQYV. CDR3 DNA sequence: TGTGCCAGCAGCCAAGGGGCAGGCGCGCAGTACGTC. The chain employs TRBV2 and TRBJ2-7; the D gene is possibly TRBD1 (5 bases). V lost 6 bases and J 9 bases, leaving 15 bases between the germline ends. This CDR3 contains 12 residues. Germline values: CDR1 SNHLY, CDR2 FYNNEI.

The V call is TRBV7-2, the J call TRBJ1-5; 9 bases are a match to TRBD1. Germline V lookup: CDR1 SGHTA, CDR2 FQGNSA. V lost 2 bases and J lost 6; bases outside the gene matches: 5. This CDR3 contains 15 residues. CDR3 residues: CASSLTGGAGQPQHF. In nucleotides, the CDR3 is TGTGCCAGCAGCTTAACAGGGGGCGCAGGTCAGCCCCAGCATTTT.

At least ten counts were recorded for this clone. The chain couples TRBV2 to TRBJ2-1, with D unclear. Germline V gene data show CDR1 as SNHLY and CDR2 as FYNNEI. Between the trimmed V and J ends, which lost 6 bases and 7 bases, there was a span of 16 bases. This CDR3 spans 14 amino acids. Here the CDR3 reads CASRSSWSRNEQFF. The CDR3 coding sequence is TGTGCCAGCAGAAGTAGTTGGTCGAGGAATGAGCAGTTCTTC. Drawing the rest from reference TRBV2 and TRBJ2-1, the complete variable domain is EPEVTQTPSHQVTQMGQEVILRCVPISNHLYFYWYRQILGQKVEFLVSFYNNEISEKSEIFDDQFSVERPDGSNFTLKIRSTKLEDSAMYFCASRSSWSRNEQFFGPGTRLTVL.

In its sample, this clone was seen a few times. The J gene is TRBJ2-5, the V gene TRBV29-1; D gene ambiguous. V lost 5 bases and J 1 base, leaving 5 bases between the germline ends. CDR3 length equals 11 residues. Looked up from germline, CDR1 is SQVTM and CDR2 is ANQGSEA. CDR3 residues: CSVRIQETQYF. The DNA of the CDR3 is TGCAGCGTTAGAATCCAAGAGACCCAGTACTTC.

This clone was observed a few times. This CDR3 is CASSQERDLAGGPETQYF. The CDR3, as DNA: TGCGCCAGCAGCCAAGAGCGGGACCTAGCGGGGGGGCCGGAGACCCAGTACTTC. The chain joins TRBV4-3 to TRBJ2-5; TRBD2 matches 12 bases. The CDR3 length is 18 residues. The germline V gene encodes CDR1 LGHNA and CDR2 YSLEER. V shed 0 bases, J shed 5 bases, and the junction held 10 bases outside the gene matches.

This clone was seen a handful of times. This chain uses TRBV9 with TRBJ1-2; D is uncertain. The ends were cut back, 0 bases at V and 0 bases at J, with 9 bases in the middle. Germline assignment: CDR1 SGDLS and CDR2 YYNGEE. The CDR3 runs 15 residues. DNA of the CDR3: TGTGCCAGCAGCGTAGAGCCAGCGCCTAACTATGGCTACACCTTC. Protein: CASSVEPAPNYGYTF.

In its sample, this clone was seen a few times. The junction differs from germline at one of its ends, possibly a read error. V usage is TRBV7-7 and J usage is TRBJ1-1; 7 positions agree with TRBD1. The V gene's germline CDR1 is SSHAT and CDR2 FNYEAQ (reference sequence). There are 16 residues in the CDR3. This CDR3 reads CASSSSATGRNTEAFF. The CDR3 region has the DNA TGTGCTAGCAGCTCGTCAGCGACAGGGAGGAACACTGAAGCTTTCTTT.

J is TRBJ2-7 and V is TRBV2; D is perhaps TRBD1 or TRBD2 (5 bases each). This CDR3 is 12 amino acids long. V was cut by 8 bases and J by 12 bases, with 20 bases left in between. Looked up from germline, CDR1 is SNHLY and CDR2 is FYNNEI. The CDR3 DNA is TGTGCCAGCCGAGGGGATATTTCTCGCGTGTACTTC. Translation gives CASRGDISRVYF.

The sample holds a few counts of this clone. Here the CDR3 reads CASSPHRGDTGELFF. DNA for the CDR3: TGTGCCAGCTCACCCCACAGGGGCGACACCGGGGAGCTGTTTTTT. The J gene is TRBJ2-2, the V gene TRBV18, with 7 positions matching TRBD1. V was clipped by 3 bases and J by 3 bases; unmatched bases: 4. Per the germline V gene, CDR1 is KGHSH and CDR2 is LQKENI. CDR3 length: 15 amino acids. The full variable domain, completed using reference TRBV18 and TRBJ2-2, is NAGVMQNPRHLVRRRGQEARLRCSPMKGHSHVYWYRQLPEEGLKFMVYLQKENIIDESGMPKERFSAEFPKEGPSILRIQQVVRGDSAAYFCASSPHRGDTGELFFGEGSRLTVL.

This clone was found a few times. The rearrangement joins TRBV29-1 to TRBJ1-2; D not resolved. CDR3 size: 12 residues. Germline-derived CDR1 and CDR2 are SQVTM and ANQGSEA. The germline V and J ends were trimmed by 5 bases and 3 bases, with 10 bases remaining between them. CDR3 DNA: TGCAGCGTTTACTACATATACTATGGCTACACCTTC. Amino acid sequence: CSVYYIYYGYTF.

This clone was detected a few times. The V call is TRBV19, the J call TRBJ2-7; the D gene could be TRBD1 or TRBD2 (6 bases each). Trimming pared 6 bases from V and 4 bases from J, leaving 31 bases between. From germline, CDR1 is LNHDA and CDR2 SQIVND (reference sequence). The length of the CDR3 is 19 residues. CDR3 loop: CASSHKGLWDKRKGYEQYF. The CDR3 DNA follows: TGTGCCAGTAGCCACAAGGGACTCTGGGACAAACGGAAGGGATACGAGCAGTACTTC.

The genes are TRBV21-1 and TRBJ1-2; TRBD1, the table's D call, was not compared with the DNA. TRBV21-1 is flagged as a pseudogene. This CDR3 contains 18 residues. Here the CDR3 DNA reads TGTGCCAGCAGCAATTGGTCCCTCGACAGGGCACTTTACTATGGCTACACCTTC. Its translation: CASSNWSLDRALYYGYTF.

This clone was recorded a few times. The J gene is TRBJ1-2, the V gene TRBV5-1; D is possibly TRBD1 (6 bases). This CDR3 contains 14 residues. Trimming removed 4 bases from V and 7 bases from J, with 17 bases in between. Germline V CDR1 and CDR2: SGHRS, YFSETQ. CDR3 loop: CASSPGGPSGGYTF. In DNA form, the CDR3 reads TGCGCCAGCAGCCCTGGGGGCCCCTCGGGTGGCTACACCTTC.

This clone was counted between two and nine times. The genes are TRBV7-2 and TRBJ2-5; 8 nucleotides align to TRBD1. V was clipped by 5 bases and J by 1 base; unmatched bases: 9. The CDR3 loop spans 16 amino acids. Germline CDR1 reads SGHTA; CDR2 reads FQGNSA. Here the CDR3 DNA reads TGTGCCAGCAGCCCTAATCGGCAGGGGGCCCAAGAGACCCAGTACTTC. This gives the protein CASSPNRQGAQETQYF.

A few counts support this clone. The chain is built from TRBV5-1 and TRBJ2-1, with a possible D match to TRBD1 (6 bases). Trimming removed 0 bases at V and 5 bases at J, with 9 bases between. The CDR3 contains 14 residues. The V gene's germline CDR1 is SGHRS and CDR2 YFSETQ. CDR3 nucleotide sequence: TGCGCCAGCAGCTTGGTAAGGGGGAACAATGAGCAGTTCTTC. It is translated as CASSLVRGNNEQFF.

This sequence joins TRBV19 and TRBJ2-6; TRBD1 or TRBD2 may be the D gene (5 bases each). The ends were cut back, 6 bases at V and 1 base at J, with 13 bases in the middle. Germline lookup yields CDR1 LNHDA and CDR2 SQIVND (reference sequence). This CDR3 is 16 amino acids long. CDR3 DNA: TGTGCCAGTAGATCACGAGGGGATTCTGGGGCCAACGTCCTGACTTTC. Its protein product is CASRSRGDSGANVLTF.

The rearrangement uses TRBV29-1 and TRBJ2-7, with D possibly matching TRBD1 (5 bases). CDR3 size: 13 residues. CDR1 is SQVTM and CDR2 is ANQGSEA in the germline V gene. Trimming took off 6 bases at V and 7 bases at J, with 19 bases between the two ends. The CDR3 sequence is CSVTKGVPLEQYF. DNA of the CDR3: TGCAGCGTAACAAAAGGGGTCCCCTTGGAGCAGTACTTC.

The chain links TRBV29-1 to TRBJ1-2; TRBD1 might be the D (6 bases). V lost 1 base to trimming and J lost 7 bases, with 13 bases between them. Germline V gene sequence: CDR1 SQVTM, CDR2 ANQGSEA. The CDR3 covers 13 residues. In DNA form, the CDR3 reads TGCAGCGTTGAAGTACGCAGGGGAGGTGGCTACACCTTC. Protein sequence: CSVEVRRGGGYTF.

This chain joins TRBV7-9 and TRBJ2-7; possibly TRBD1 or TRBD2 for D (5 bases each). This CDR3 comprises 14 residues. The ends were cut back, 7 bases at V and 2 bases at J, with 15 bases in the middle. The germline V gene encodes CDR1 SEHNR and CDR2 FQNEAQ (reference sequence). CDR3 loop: CASTPGQGTYEQYV. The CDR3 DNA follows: TGTGCCAGCACCCCGGGGCAGGGTACCTACGAGCAGTACGTC.

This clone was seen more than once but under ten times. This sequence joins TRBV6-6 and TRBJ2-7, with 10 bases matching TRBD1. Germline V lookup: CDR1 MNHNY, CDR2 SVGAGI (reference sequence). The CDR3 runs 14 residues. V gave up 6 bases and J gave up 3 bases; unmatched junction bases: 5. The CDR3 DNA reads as TGTGCCAGCAGCTACGGACAGGGGGACTACGAGCAGTACGTC. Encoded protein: CASSYGQGDYEQYV.

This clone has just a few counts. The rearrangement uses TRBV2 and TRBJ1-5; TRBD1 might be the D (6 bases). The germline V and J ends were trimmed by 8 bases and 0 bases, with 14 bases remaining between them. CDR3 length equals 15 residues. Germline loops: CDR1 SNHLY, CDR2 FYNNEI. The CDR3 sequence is CASRGGYYSNQPQHF. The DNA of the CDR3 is TGTGCCAGCCGGGGGGGCTACTATAGCAATCAGCCCCAGCATTTT.

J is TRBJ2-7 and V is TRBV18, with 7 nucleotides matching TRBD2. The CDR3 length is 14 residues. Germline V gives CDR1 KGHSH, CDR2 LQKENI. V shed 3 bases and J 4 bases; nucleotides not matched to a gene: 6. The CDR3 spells CASSPPGLPYEQYV. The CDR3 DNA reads TGTGCCAGCTCACCCCCGGGACTACCGTACGAGCAGTACGTC.

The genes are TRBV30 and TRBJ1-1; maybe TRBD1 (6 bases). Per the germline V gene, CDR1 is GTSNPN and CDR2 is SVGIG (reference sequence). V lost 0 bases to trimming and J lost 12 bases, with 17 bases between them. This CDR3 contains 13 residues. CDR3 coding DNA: TGTGCCTGGAGTGTAGGTTTGAGCAGGGGACCTTTCTTT. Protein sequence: CAWSVGLSRGPFF.

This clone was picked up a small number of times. The DNA of the CDR3 is TGTGCCAGCAGCCAAGTCGCTTTGACAGGGAGGGACACTGAAGCTTTCTTT. It codes for CASSQVALTGRDTEAFF. This chain uses TRBV14 with TRBJ1-1; 7 bases are a match to TRBD1. The CDR3 runs to 17 residues. CDR1 is SGHDN and CDR2 is FVKESK in the germline V gene. V was pared by 1 base and J by 3 bases, with 11 bases of the junction left unmatched.

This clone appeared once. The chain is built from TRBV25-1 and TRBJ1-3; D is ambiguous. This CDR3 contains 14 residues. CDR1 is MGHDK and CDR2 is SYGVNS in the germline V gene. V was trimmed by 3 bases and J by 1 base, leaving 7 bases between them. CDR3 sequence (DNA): TGTGCCAGCAGTGATTCGGGGTCTGGAAACACCATATATTTT. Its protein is CASSDSGSGNTIYF.

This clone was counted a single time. The CDR3 here is CATSREISALGSEQYF. CDR3 sequence (DNA): TGTGCCACCAGCAGAGAGATTTCGGCCTTGGGCTCCGAGCAGTACTTC. The rearrangement joins TRBV15 to TRBJ2-7; D is unclear. The CDR3 loop spans 16 amino acids. Germline V gene lookup returns CDR1 LNHNV and CDR2 YYDKDF (reference sequence). Trimming pared 0 bases from V and 6 bases from J, leaving 18 bases between. Using reference TRBV15 and TRBJ2-7 for the parts outside the CDR3, the full variable domain is DAMVIQNPRYQVTQFGKPVTLSCSQTLNHNVMYWYQQKSSQAPKLLFHYYDKDFNNEADTPDNFQSRRPNTSFCFLDIRSPGLGDTAMYLCATSREISALGSEQYFGPGTRLTVT.